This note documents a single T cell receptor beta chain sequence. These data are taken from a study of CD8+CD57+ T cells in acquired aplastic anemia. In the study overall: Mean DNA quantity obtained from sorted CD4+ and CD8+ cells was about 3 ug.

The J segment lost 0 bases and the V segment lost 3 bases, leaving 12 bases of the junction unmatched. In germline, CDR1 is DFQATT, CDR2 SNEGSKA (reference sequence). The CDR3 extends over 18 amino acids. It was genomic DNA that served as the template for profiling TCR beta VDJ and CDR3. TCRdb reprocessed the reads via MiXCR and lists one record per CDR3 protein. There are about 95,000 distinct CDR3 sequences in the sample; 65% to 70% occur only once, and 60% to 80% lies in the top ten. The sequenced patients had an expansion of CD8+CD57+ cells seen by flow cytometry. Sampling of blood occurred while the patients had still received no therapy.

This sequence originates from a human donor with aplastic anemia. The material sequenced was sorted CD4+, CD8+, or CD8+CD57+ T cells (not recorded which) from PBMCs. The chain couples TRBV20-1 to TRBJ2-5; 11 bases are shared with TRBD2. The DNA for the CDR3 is TGCAGTGCTAGTCGCTACCCGCCTAGCGGGAGGTACCAAGAGACCCAGTACTTC. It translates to CSASRYPPSGRYQETQYF.